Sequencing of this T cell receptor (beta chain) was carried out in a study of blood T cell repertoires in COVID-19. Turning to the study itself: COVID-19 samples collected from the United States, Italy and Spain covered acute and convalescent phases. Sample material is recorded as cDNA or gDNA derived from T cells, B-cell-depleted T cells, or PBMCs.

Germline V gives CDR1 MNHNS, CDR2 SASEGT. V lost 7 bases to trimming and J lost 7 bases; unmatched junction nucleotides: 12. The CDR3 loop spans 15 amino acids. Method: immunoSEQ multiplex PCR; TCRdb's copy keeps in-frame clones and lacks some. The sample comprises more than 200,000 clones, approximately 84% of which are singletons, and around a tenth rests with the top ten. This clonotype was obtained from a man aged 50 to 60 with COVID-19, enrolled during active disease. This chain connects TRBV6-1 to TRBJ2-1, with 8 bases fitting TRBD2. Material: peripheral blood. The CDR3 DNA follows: TGTGCCAGCAACCTTCCGGGACTAGGTGTGAATGAGCAGTTCTTC. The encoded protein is CASNLPGLGVNEQFF.